The 24 T cell receptor beta chains presented below share a single source sample, sequenced in a study of molecular identifiers for immune sequencing clone quantification. MiXCR, run by TCRdb on the PCR reads, gives a single entry per CDR3 protein. The top ten hold about 0.75% of the sample, which has about half a million distinct CDR3 sequences, about 25% seen once. Specimen: naive CD8+ T cells from blood, with Jurkat cell RNA spiked in. Subset reported: FACS-sorted CD8+CD4-CCR7+CD45RA+ naive T cells. Receptor source: a human donor in good health. Some libraries in this study had Jurkat cell RNA spiked in.

The table lists this clonotype with a few counts. V gene TRBV30 combines with J gene TRBJ1-5; tentatively, D is TRBD1 (5 bases). The V gene's germline CDR1 is GTSNPN and CDR2 SVGIG (reference sequence). CDR3 length equals 13 residues. The V gene lost 2 bases and the J gene lost 9 bases, with 14 bases spanning the gap. CDR3: CAWSITGPAPQHF. The CDR3 coding sequence is TGTGCCTGGAGTATCACAGGCCCGGCGCCCCAGCATTTT.

This clonotype came up many times. The chain uses TRBV15 and TRBJ1-5; D gene uncertain. Trimming removed 0 bases at V and 4 bases at J, with 10 bases between. This CDR3 has 15 amino acids. CDR1 LNHNV and CDR2 YYDKDF come from the germline V gene (reference sequence). The CDR3 DNA is TGTGCCACCAGCAGAGATCGCGGGAAAAATCAGCCCCAGCATTTT. Protein: CATSRDRGKNQPQHF.

About this clonotype: It is likely a read error, because the conserved phenylalanine at the end of the CDR3 is missing. Here the CDR3 reads CASRRAGELTYEQYS. CDR3 coding DNA: TGTGCCAGCAGAAGAGCGGGAGAGTTGACCTACGAGCAGTACTCC. The V call is TRBV7-3, the J call TRBJ2-7; 8 nucleotides align to TRBD2. CDR1 is SGHTA and CDR2 is FQGTGA in the germline V gene. The trim removed 6 bases at V and 2 bases at J, leaving 9 bases unmatched. The length of the CDR3 is 15 residues.

This clonotype was observed at least ten times. The chain combines TRBV28 with TRBJ2-7, with a possible D match to TRBD2 (6 bases). Germline V gene sequence: CDR1 MDHEN, CDR2 SYDVKM. The CDR3 spans 14 residues. The germline V and J ends were trimmed by 3 bases and 3 bases, with 12 bases remaining between them. CDR3 region: CASSFLAGSYEQYF. The CDR3 DNA reads TGTGCCAGCAGTTTTTTGGCCGGGAGCTACGAGCAGTACTTC. Using reference TRBV28 and TRBJ2-7 for the parts outside the CDR3, the full variable domain is DVKVTQSSRYLVKRTGEKVFLECVQDMDHENMFWYRQDPGLGLRLIYFSYDVKMKEKGDIPEGYSVSREKKERFSLILESASTNQTSMYLCASSFLAGSYEQYFGPGTRLTVT.

This clonotype was seen only a few times. This chain joins TRBV19 and TRBJ1-6; D is perhaps TRBD1 (6 bases). The CDR3 consists of 15 residues. The ends were cut back, 5 bases at V and 7 bases at J, with 15 bases in the middle. Germline V gives CDR1 LNHDA, CDR2 SQIVND (reference sequence). CDR3 region: CASSFYSTGNSPLHF. The CDR3 DNA reads as TGTGCCAGTAGTTTTTATTCAACAGGGAATTCACCCCTCCACTTT.

Notes on this clonotype: An end of the junction differs from the germline gene, which may be a read error. This chain joins TRBV3-1 and TRBJ2-7; possibly TRBD2 for D (5 bases). Germline V gene sequence: CDR1 LGHDT, CDR2 YNNKEL (reference sequence). The CDR3 has 11 amino acids. The CDR3 protein is CVSSLGVEQYF. CDR3 bases: TGTGTCAGCAGCCTCGGGGTCGAGCAGTACTTC.

About this clonotype: A much larger clone differs from this one at a single base, so this may be a read error. V gene TRBV20-1 combines with J gene TRBJ2-2, with D hard to call. The CDR3 is 14 amino acids. The germline V and J ends were trimmed by 1 base and 4 bases, with 10 bases remaining between them. CDR1 and CDR2 (germline): DFQATT, SNEGSKA (reference sequence). The CDR3 here is CSARGYAVTGELFF. The CDR3 bases are TGCAGTGCTAGAGGTTATGCGGTCACCGGGGAGCTGTTTTTT.

The CDR3 nucleotides read TGTGCCAGCAGCCTCCGGTGGTGCGAGCAGTACTTC. This sequence encodes CASSLRWCEQYF. The chain has TRBV12-3 or TRBV12-4 and TRBJ2-7; D unresolved. This CDR3 is built from 12 residues. V gave up 6 bases and J gave up 6 bases, with 12 bases separating them.

This clonotype was seen many times. This chain links TRBV30 with TRBJ1-1, with no clear D. This CDR3 region has 13 residues. The ends were cut back, 2 bases at V and 2 bases at J, with 9 bases in the middle. Germline V lookup: CDR1 GTSNPN, CDR2 SVGIG (reference sequence). The CDR3 here is CAWSYGDNTEAFF. The CDR3 DNA reads TGTGCCTGGAGTTACGGGGATAACACTGAAGCTTTCTTT.

This clonotype was seen at least ten times. V is TRBV29-1 and J is TRBJ2-1; 9 bases line up with TRBD1. The CDR3 has 16 amino acids. Germline lookup yields CDR1 SQVTM and CDR2 ANQGSEA. The trim removed 2 bases at V and 2 bases at J, leaving 7 bases unmatched. DNA for the CDR3: TGCAGCGTTGAAAAACGCGGGACAGGGACCTACAATGAGCAGTTCTTC. Amino acid sequence: CSVEKRGTGTYNEQFF.

In the case of this clonotype: A much larger clone lies one base from this, so it may be a read error. The chain combines TRBV5-1 with TRBJ1-5; no definite D call. Germline CDR1 is SGHRS and CDR2 is YFSETQ. V was trimmed by 2 bases and J by 6 bases, leaving 18 bases between them. The CDR3 loop spans 16 amino acids. The CDR3 region has the DNA TGCGCCAGCAGCTTTGGCGGTCGGGGAGAGGGTCAGCCCCAGCATTTT. This translates into CASSFGGRGEGQPQHF.

This clonotype was detected only a few times. The chain uses TRBV7-9 and TRBJ2-1; D unclear. From germline, CDR1 is SEHNR and CDR2 FQNEAQ (reference sequence). The V gene lost 1 base and the J gene lost 4 bases, with 8 bases spanning the gap. This CDR3 region has 14 residues. The CDR3 nucleotides are TGTGCCAGCAGCTTAGAGACCTTTTACAATGAGCAGTTCTTC. Translation gives CASSLETFYNEQFF.

On this clonotype: This may be a read error: a much more frequent sequence differs by one nucleotide. The CDR3 DNA reads as TGTGACAGCAGCCCTAGACTAGCGAAAACAGATACGCAGTATTTT. The encoded protein is CDSSPRLAKTDTQYF. The chain joins TRBV2 to TRBJ2-3, with 8 positions matching TRBD2. The CDR3 extends over 15 amino acids. CDR1 is SNHLY, CDR2 FYNNEI, per germline.

This clonotype was detected only a few times. This sequence joins TRBV30 and TRBJ1-5; D unclear. Trimming cost V 0 bases and J 2 bases, with 8 bases left between them. This CDR3 region has 14 residues. From germline, CDR1 is GTSNPN and CDR2 SVGIG (reference sequence). The CDR3 is CAWSVWPGNQPQHF. The CDR3 DNA sequence: TGTGCCTGGAGTGTTTGGCCTGGCAATCAGCCCCAGCATTTT.

Details on this clonotype: It may be a read error: a sequence one base away is much more abundant. This chain joins TRBV10-3 and TRBJ2-7, with unresolved D. CDR1 and CDR2 (germline): ENHRY, SYGVKD. This CDR3 has 12 residues. CDR3 bases: TGTGCCGTCAGTGAGTCTCCCTACGAGCAGTACTTC. It specifies CAVSESPYEQYF.

This clonotype was seen more than once but under ten times. The chain uses TRBV5-4 and TRBJ2-1, with a weak D call TRBD2 (6 bases). Germline V gene sequence: CDR1 SGHNT, CDR2 YYREEE (reference sequence). The CDR3 runs to 13 residues. V shed 4 bases and J shed 6 bases, with 11 bases lying between them. This CDR3 is CASSRGLLNEQFF. The DNA of the CDR3 is TGTGCCAGCAGCAGGGGACTGCTCAATGAGCAGTTCTTC.

This clonotype was seen only a few times. The chain links TRBV13 to TRBJ1-1; D might be TRBD1 (5 bases). From germline, CDR1 is PRHDT and CDR2 FYEKMQ (reference sequence). The CDR3 length is 14 residues. Trimming removed 5 bases at V and 1 base at J, with 11 bases between. In nucleotides, the CDR3 is TGTGCCAGCAGCATACGAGGGGAGAACACTGAAGCTTTCTTT. This gives the protein CASSIRGENTEAFF.

This clonotype turned up a few times. This chain links TRBV3-1 with TRBJ2-3, with TRBD2 matching over 11 bases. The CDR3 covers 16 residues. The ends lost 3 bases at V and 4 bases at J; junction bases unmatched: 6. The germline V gene has CDR1 LGHDT and CDR2 YNNKEL (reference sequence). The CDR3 bases are TGTGCCAGCAGCCAGAGGGAACTAGCGGGAGCAGATACGCAGTATTTT. Encoded protein: CASSQRELAGADTQYF.

This clonotype was seen ten or more times. The V call is TRBV5-4, the J call TRBJ2-2, with a possible D match to TRBD2 (6 bases). Germline CDR1 is SGHNT and CDR2 is YYREEE (reference sequence). This CDR3 is 17 amino acids long. The V and J ends lost 4 bases and 0 bases respectively, with 16 bases between them. The CDR3 loop reads CASSLTIAVPNTGELFF. In nucleotides, the CDR3 is TGTGCCAGCAGCCTTACTATAGCGGTCCCGAACACCGGGGAGCTGTTTTTT.

This clonotype came up a few times. The CDR3 DNA reads as TGTGCCAGCAGCAAAACGGAAAAACTGTTTTTT. Its translation: CASSKTEKLFF. The rearrangement uses TRBV12-3 or TRBV12-4 and TRBJ1-4; D not certain. Trimming pared 6 bases from V and 8 bases from J, leaving 7 bases between. This CDR3 has 11 amino acids.

On this clonotype itself: It is likely a read error, because the conserved phenylalanine at the end of the CDR3 is missing. The chain employs TRBV7-9 and TRBJ1-2, with D possibly matching TRBD1 (5 bases). The ends were cut back, 4 bases at V and 4 bases at J, with 7 bases in the middle. Looked up from germline, CDR1 is SEHNR and CDR2 is FQNEAQ (reference sequence). The CDR3 is 12 amino acids. The chain's CDR3 is CASSYDSYGYTI. The DNA for the CDR3 is TGTGCCAGCAGCTATGACAGCTATGGCTACACCATC.

This chain joins TRBV11-1 and TRBJ1-1, with a possible D match to TRBD1 (6 bases). Germline V gives CDR1 SGHAT, CDR2 FQDESV (reference sequence). V was cut by 5 bases and J by 3 bases, with 16 bases left in between. The CDR3 covers 15 residues. The CDR3 sequence is CASSAYRAAHTEAFF. DNA for the CDR3: TGTGCCAGCAGCGCCTACAGGGCGGCTCACACTGAAGCTTTCTTT.

The chain has TRBV4-1 and TRBJ1-4; unclear D gene. The CDR3 length is 14 residues. The V and J ends lost 1 base and 15 bases respectively, with 18 bases between them. The germline gives CDR1 MGHRA, CDR2 YSYEKL. The CDR3 here is CASSQAPSQSDLFF. The CDR3 DNA reads TGCGCCAGCAGCCAAGCTCCGTCGCAGAGTGATTTGTTTTTT.

In this sample, this clonotype turned up many times. The CDR3 is CASSSGTSGRALYEQFF. For the CDR3, the DNA is TGTGCCAGCAGTTCCGGGACTAGCGGGAGGGCCTTATATGAGCAGTTCTTC. The gene calls are TRBV6-5 and TRBJ2-1; 16 bases are a match to TRBD2. Per the germline V gene, CDR1 is MNHEY and CDR2 is SVGAGI. The CDR3 covers 17 residues. The J segment lost 8 bases and the V segment lost 4 bases, leaving 8 bases of the junction unmatched.